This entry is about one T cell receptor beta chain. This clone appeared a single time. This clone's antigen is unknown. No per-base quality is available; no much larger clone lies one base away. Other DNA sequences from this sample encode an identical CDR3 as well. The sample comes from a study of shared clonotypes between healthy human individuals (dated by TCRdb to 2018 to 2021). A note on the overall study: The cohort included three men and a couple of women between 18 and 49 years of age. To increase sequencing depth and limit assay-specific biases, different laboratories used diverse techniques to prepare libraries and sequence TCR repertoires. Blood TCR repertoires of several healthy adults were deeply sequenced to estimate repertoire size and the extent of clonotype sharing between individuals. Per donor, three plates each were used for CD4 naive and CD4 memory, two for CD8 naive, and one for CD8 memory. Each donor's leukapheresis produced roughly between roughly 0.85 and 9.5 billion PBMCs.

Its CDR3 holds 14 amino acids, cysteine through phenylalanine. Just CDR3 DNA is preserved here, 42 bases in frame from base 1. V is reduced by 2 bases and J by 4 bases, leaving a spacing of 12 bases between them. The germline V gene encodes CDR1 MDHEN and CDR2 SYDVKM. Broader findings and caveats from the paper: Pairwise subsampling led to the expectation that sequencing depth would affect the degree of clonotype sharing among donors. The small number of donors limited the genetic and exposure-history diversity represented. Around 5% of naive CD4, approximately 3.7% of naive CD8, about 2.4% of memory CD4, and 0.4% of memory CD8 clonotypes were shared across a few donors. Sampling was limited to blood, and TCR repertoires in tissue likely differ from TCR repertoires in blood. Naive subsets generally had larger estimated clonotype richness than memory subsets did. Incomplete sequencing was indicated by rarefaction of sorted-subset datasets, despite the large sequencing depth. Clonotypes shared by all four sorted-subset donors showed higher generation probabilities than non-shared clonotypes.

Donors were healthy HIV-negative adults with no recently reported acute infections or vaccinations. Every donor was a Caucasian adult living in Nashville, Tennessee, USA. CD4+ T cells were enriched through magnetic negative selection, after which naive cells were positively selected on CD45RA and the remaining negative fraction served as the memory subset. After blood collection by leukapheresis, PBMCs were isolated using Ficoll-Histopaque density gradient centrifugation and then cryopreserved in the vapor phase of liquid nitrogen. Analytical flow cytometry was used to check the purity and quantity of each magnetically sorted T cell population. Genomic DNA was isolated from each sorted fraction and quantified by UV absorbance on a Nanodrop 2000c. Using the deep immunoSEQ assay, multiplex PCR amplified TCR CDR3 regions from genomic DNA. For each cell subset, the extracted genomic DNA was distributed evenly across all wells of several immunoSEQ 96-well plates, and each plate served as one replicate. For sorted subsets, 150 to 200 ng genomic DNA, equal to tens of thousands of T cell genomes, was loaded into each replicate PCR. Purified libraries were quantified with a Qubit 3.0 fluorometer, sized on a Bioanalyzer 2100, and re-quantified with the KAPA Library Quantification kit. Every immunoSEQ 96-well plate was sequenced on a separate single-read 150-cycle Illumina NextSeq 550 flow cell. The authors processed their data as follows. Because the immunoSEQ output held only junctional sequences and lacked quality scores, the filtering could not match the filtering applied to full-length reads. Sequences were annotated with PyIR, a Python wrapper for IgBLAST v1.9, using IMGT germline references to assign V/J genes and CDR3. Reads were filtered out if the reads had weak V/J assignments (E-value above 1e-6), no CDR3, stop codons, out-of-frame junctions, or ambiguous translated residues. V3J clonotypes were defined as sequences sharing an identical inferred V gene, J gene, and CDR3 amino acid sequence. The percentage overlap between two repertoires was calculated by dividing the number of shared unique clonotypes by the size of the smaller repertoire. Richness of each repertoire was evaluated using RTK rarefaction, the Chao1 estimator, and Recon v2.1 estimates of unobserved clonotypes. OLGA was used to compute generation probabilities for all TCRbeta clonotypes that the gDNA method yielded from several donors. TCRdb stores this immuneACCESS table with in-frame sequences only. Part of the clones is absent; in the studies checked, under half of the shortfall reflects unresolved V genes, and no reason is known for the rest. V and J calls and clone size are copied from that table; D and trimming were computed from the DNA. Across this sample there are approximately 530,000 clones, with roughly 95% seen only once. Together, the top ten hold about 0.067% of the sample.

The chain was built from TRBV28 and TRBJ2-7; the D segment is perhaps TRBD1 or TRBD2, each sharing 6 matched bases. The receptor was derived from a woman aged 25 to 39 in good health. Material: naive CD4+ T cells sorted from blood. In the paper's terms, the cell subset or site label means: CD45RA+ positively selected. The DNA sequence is TGTGCCAGCAGTTTACGGCAGGGGAGGTACGAGCAGTACTTC. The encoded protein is CASSLRQGRYEQYF.